These 28 T cell receptor beta chains came from one sample sequenced in a study of blood T cell repertoires in COVID-19. The table came from immunoSEQ multiplex PCR; TCRdb's copy has only in-frame clones and leaves some out. The repertoire has some 320,000 clones, approximately 89% of them found once; the top ten carry around 10%. The source material was peripheral blood. All receptors come from a woman in her thirties with COVID-19, enrolled during active disease.

This clone was detected once. The gene calls are TRBV19 and TRBJ1-4; 9 nucleotides align to TRBD1. V lost 0 bases to trimming and J lost 2 bases; unmatched junction nucleotides: 1. Germline V gene lookup returns CDR1 LNHDA and CDR2 SQIVND (reference sequence). The CDR3 is 16 residues long. The CDR3 bases are TGTGCCAGTAGTATAGATGGACAGGGGACTAATGAAAAACTGTTTTTT. Translating it yields CASSIDGQGTNEKLFF.

This clone appeared a single time. The rearrangement links TRBV5-1 to TRBJ2-5; 8 bases fit TRBD1. V trimming: 4 bases; J trimming: 5 bases; junction bases outside the gene matches: 10. CDR1 is SGHRS, CDR2 YFSETQ, per germline. The CDR3 spans 15 residues. Here the CDR3 reads CASSERGQGGETQYF. DNA for the CDR3: TGCGCCAGCAGCGAAAGAGGACAGGGCGGGGAGACCCAGTACTTC.

The chain has TRBV6-6 and TRBJ1-1; 7 bases are shared with TRBD1. CDR1 is MNHNY, CDR2 SVGAGI, per germline (reference sequence). Trimming took 6 bases from V and 2 from J; bases not matched to a gene: 9. The CDR3 contains 15 residues. CDR3 loop: CASSPRQGLNTEAFF. CDR3 in DNA: TGTGCCAGCAGCCCTCGACAGGGTTTAAACACTGAAGCTTTCTTT.

The chain couples TRBV28 to TRBJ2-7; 15 positions match TRBD2. After removal of 6 bases from V and 3 bases from J, the junction contained 9 bases not matched to a gene. The CDR3 contains 17 residues. CDR1 and CDR2 from the germline V gene are MDHEN and SYDVKM. CDR3 coding DNA: TGTGCCAGCAGCGGGACTAGCGGGGGGACGGATATCTACGAGCAGTACTTC. This codes for CASSGTSGGTDIYEQYF. Complete variable domain (other parts from reference TRBV28 and TRBJ2-7): DVKVTQSSRYLVKRTGEKVFLECVQDMDHENMFWYRQDPGLGLRLIYFSYDVKMKEKGDIPEGYSVSREKKERFSLILESASTNQTSMYLCASSGTSGGTDIYEQYFGPGTRLTVT.

The V call is TRBV6-5, the J call TRBJ1-1; D might be TRBD1 (6 bases). The CDR3 sequence is 14 residues long. Germline V gene lookup returns CDR1 MNHEY and CDR2 SVGAGI. Trimming took 6 bases from V and 5 from J, leaving 16 bases between them. The CDR3 DNA follows: TGTGCCAGCAGAACACAGGGTAGCAGGACTGAAGCTTTCTTT. Protein sequence: CASRTQGSRTEAFF.

V and J are TRBV7-2 and TRBJ1-5; 7 positions match TRBD1. Per germline, CDR1 SGHTA and CDR2 FQGNSA. Trimming removed 5 bases from V and 0 bases from J; junction bases left unmatched: 16. The CDR3 sequence is 19 residues long. The DNA of the CDR3 is TGTGCCAGCAGCCCCCGTGGGCAGGGGGTGTTTAATAGCAATCAGCCCCAGCATTTT. Translating gives CASSPRGQGVFNSNQPQHF.

The chain is built from TRBV6-6 and TRBJ1-2, with D possibly matching TRBD1 (5 bases). Trimming removed 5 bases at V and 7 bases at J, with 11 bases between. Germline V CDR1 and CDR2: MNHNY, SVGAGI (reference sequence). CDR3 length equals 12 residues. CDR3 bases: TGTGCCAGCAGTGGAGGGACGAGTGGCTACACCTTC. This translates into CASSGGTSGYTF.

The chain is built from TRBV5-6 and TRBJ2-3; D may be TRBD2 (7 bases). The CDR3 has 13 amino acids. V lost 3 bases to trimming and J lost 5 bases, with 10 bases between them. Germline V gives CDR1 SGHDT, CDR2 YYEEEE. CDR3 bases: TGTGCCAGCAGCTGGGGGGGCGGAGATACGCAGTATTTT. It codes for CASSWGGGDTQYF.

The genes are TRBV5-6 and TRBJ1-5, with D perhaps TRBD1 (6 bases). The CDR3 is made up of 13 amino acids. Trimming left V 0 bases short and J 11 bases short, with 12 bases between. CDR1 is SGHDT, CDR2 YYEEEE, per germline. In DNA form, the CDR3 reads TGTGCCAGCAGCTTGGGTCGTGGGGGCGCCCAGCATTTT. As protein: CASSLGRGGAQHF.

This chain uses TRBV27 with TRBJ2-4; tentative D call: TRBD1 (5 bases). Trimming pared 8 bases from V and 5 bases from J, leaving 10 bases between. Germline CDR1 MNHEY, CDR2 SMNVEV (reference sequence). There are 12 residues in the CDR3. The chain's CDR3 is CASGDRQNIQYF. CDR3 DNA: TGTGCCAGCGGAGACAGACAAAACATTCAGTACTTC.

The chain employs TRBV12-3 or TRBV12-4 and TRBJ2-1; 7 bases agree with TRBD1. The CDR3 loop spans 11 amino acids. V lost 10 bases and J lost 7; bases outside the gene matches: 4. CDR3 nucleotides: TGTGCCACAAACAGGGGAAATGAGCAGTTCTTC. It codes for CATNRGNEQFF.

This clone appeared a single time. As DNA, the CDR3 is TGTGCCAGTAGCCCCAACACAACTAGCGCGTTTTACTACGAGCAGTACTTC. Translating it yields CASSPNTTSAFYYEQYF. The chain uses TRBV19 and TRBJ2-7; 7 bases are shared with TRBD2. The CDR3 extends over 17 amino acids. Germline values: CDR1 LNHDA, CDR2 SQIVND (reference sequence). V lost 6 bases to trimming and J lost 3 bases; unmatched junction nucleotides: 17.

To note about this clone: Relative to the germline gene, one junction end is altered; a read error may explain this. The J gene is TRBJ1-1, the V gene TRBV7-6; TRBD1 agrees at 7 bases. This CDR3 has 15 amino acids. Germline values: CDR1 SGHVS, CDR2 FNYEAQ. CDR3 DNA sequence: TGTGCCAGCAGCGTGGGGACAGCCGGGAACGCTGAAGCTTTCTTT. This sequence encodes CASSVGTAGNAEAFF. Full variable domain (remainder filled in from reference TRBV7-6 and TRBJ1-1): GAGVSQSPRYKVTKRGQDVALRCDPISGHVSLYWYRQALGQGPEFLTYFNYEAQQDKSGLPNDRFSAERPEGSISTLTIQRTEQRDSAMYRCASSVGTAGNAEAFFGQGTRLTVV.

V gene TRBV29-1 combines with J gene TRBJ1-1; D unresolved. With 6 bases removed from V and 0 bases from J, the gap between germline ends came to 11 bases. CDR3 length: 13 residues. Germline values: CDR1 SQVTM, CDR2 ANQGSEA. CDR3 residues: CSVAWAVNTEAFF. The CDR3 bases are TGCAGCGTCGCCTGGGCCGTGAACACTGAAGCTTTCTTT.

The gene calls are TRBV5-1 and TRBJ1-6; D not certain. The CDR3 runs 17 residues. Germline V gene lookup returns CDR1 SGHRS and CDR2 YFSETQ. V was shortened by 0 bases and J by 0 bases, with 10 bases between the two germline ends. The CDR3 sequence is CASSLDLGSSYNSPLHF. The CDR3, as DNA: TGCGCCAGCAGCTTGGACCTGGGGAGCTCCTATAATTCACCCCTCCACTTT.

The chain combines TRBV5-5 with TRBJ1-4; 12 positions agree with TRBD1. This CDR3 comprises 16 residues. Germline CDR1 SGHKS, CDR2 YYEKEE (reference sequence). Trimming at V came to 3 bases and at J to 8 bases, leaving 8 bases not matched to a gene. DNA for the CDR3: TGTGCCAGCAGCTCCCGCCCCGGGACAGGGGGCGAAAAACTGTTTTTT. This encodes CASSSRPGTGGEKLFF.

The V and J genes are TRBV7-8 and TRBJ1-5; the match to TRBD1 covers 7 bases. This CDR3 spans 14 amino acids. The germline gives CDR1 SGHVS, CDR2 FQNEAQ. V shed 6 bases and J 4 bases; nucleotides not matched to a gene: 6. In DNA form, the CDR3 reads TGTGCCAGCAGGGATAGGGGGCGAAATCAGCCCCAGCATTTT. It codes for CASRDRGRNQPQHF.

The V and J genes are TRBV7-2 and TRBJ1-4; D is undetermined. CDR1 is SGHTA, CDR2 FQGNSA, per germline. There are 16 residues in the CDR3. V was pared by 1 base and J by 8 bases, with 17 bases between. The CDR3 here is CASSLGGPLRGEKLFF. The DNA of the CDR3 is TGTGCCAGCAGCTTAGGTGGACCCCTCAGAGGGGAAAAACTGTTTTTT.

This sequence joins TRBV10-3 and TRBJ2-3, with 15 bases identical to TRBD2. CDR3 length equals 16 residues. J lost 4 bases, V lost 4 bases, and 3 bases had no gene match. Germline CDR1 and CDR2: ENHRY and SYGVKD. The CDR3 spells CAISGGLAGGSDTQYF. The CDR3 nucleotides read TGTGCCATCAGTGGGGGACTAGCGGGGGGTTCAGATACGCAGTATTTT.

V gene TRBV5-4 combines with J gene TRBJ1-2, with a tentative D call TRBD1 (6 bases). Germline V lookup: CDR1 SGHNT, CDR2 YYREEE (reference sequence). This CDR3 has 14 residues. The V gene lost 4 bases and the J gene lost 6 bases, with 16 bases spanning the gap. The CDR3 DNA reads as TGTGCCAGCAGCCCTCTAGGACAGCCCCATGGCTACACCTTC. Its translation: CASSPLGQPHGYTF.

The rearrangement links TRBV27 to TRBJ1-3; TRBD1 is a possible D gene (5 bases). There are 14 residues in the CDR3. Germline V gives CDR1 MNHEY, CDR2 SMNVEV (reference sequence). Trimming took 6 bases from V and 8 from J, leaving 17 bases between them. CDR3 residues: CASRPGRRGDTIYF. As DNA, the CDR3 is TGTGCCAGCAGGCCGGGGCGCCGGGGGGACACCATATATTTT.

CDR3 bases: TGTGCCAGCAGTTTGGGGCTAGTGGGGCGCGAGCAGTACTTC. Its protein is CASSLGLVGREQYF. This sequence joins TRBV27 and TRBJ2-7; possible D gene TRBD1, 5 bases. The V gene's germline CDR1 is MNHEY and CDR2 SMNVEV (reference sequence). The CDR3 contains 14 residues. V dropped 3 bases and J dropped 6 bases, with 15 bases sitting between them.

This chain links TRBV2 with TRBJ2-7, with D possibly being TRBD1 (6 bases). V lost 7 bases and J lost 3, with 13 bases in between. From germline, CDR1 is SNHLY and CDR2 FYNNEI. The CDR3 has 13 residues. CDR3 DNA sequence: TGTGCCAGCACATCCGGACAGAGCTACGAGCAGTACTTC. Protein: CASTSGQSYEQYF. Combining the CDR3 with reference TRBV2 and TRBJ2-7 gives the whole variable domain EPEVTQTPSHQVTQMGQEVILRCVPISNHLYFYWYRQILGQKVEFLVSFYNNEISEKSEIFDDQFSVERPDGSNFTLKIRSTKLEDSAMYFCASTSGQSYEQYFGPGTRLTVT.

The rearrangement links TRBV5-5 to TRBJ1-2; D not resolved. V dropped 4 bases and J dropped 7 bases, with 23 bases sitting between them. CDR3 length equals 16 residues. Germline values: CDR1 SGHKS, CDR2 YYEKEE (reference sequence). CDR3: CASSKWVGDHIGGYTF. The CDR3 bases are TGTGCCAGCAGCAAGTGGGTGGGAGACCATATCGGTGGCTACACCTTC.

This chain links TRBV27 with TRBJ2-7; D gene ambiguous. Trimming cost V 6 bases and J 5 bases, with 23 bases left between them. The CDR3 consists of 16 residues. CDR1 and CDR2 (germline): MNHEY, SMNVEV (reference sequence). The CDR3 DNA follows: TGTGCCAGCAGACCGACGGAGCATATCCTACGGGACGAGCAGTACTTC. Protein: CASRPTEHILRDEQYF.

The chain recombines TRBV7-9 with TRBJ2-1; 10 bases are a match to TRBD1. Trimming at V came to 5 bases and at J to 4 bases, leaving 8 bases not matched to a gene. The CDR3 extends over 16 amino acids. Germline V gene lookup returns CDR1 SEHNR and CDR2 FQNEAQ (reference sequence). The CDR3 bases are TGTGCCAGCAGCACATTGGGACAGGGGCTATACAATGAGCAGTTCTTC. As protein: CASSTLGQGLYNEQFF.

The chain employs TRBV27 and TRBJ2-1; TRBD1 matches 10 bases. Germline V CDR1 and CDR2: MNHEY, SMNVEV (reference sequence). CDR3 length: 14 amino acids. The J segment lost 6 bases and the V segment lost 1 base, leaving 0 bases of the junction unmatched. DNA of the CDR3: TGTGCCAGCAGTTTATGGACAGGGGGCAATGAGCAGTTCTTC. Translation gives CASSLWTGGNEQFF.

This chain uses TRBV12-5 with TRBJ2-1, with D unclear. V was clipped by 1 base and J by 10 bases, with 8 bases between them. The germline gives CDR1 LGHNT, CDR2 FRNRAP. The CDR3 has 12 amino acids. In DNA, the CDR3 is TGTGCTAGTGGTTTGGCCCGGGTGGAGCAGTTCTTC. It encodes CASGLARVEQFF.